Following are 23 T cell receptor beta chains from one sample sequenced in a study of cytomegalovirus exposure and HLA in healthy donors. The PCR was carried out with 60 Vbeta primers and 13 Jbeta primers. Clones were sequenced by immunoSEQ multiplex PCR, and TCRdb holds only the in-frame ones, with some missing. The sample has fewer than 250,000 clones, around 80% seen once. The sample taken for sequencing was PBMCs. The receptor set was obtained from a girl aged 2-10 years in good health and CMV-seronegative.

J is TRBJ2-3 and V is TRBV5-1, with D possibly matching TRBD1 (5 bases). The CDR3 is 14 amino acids. The V end was cut by 0 bases, the J end by 2 bases, with 7 bases between. Germline V gene data show CDR1 as SGHRS and CDR2 as YFSETQ. The CDR3 DNA is TGCGCCAGCAGCTTGGAGGGGATCACAGATACGCAGTATTTT. This gives the protein CASSLEGITDTQYF.

The chain is built from TRBV5-1 and TRBJ2-7; D is possibly TRBD2 (5 bases). Looked up from germline, CDR1 is SGHRS and CDR2 is YFSETQ. CDR3 length: 12 residues. V gave up 4 bases and J gave up 2 bases, with 7 bases separating them. CDR3 in DNA: TGCGCCAGCAGCGGGAGTACCTACGAGCAGTACTTC. Its protein product is CASSGSTYEQYF.

The rearrangement joins TRBV23-1 to TRBJ1-2; D unresolved. TRBV23-1 is an ORF, with its function uncertain. This CDR3 is built from 13 residues. V dropped 6 bases and J dropped 2 bases, with 10 bases sitting between them. CDR3 DNA: TGCGCCAGCAGCCCCCTTTTAAACTATGGCTACACCTTC. Residues: CASSPLLNYGYTF.

The chain joins TRBV5-4 to TRBJ1-6, with D perhaps TRBD1 (6 bases). The CDR3 is made up of 17 amino acids. V was shortened by 0 bases and J by 0 bases, with 10 bases between the two germline ends. Germline V lookup: CDR1 SGHNT, CDR2 YYREEE (reference sequence). This CDR3 is CASSLGQGSSYNSPLHF. The CDR3 DNA reads TGTGCCAGCAGCTTGGGGCAGGGGAGCTCCTATAATTCACCCCTCCACTTT.

This clone has only a few counts. This chain connects TRBV19 to TRBJ1-5; tentative D call: TRBD1 (5 bases). The CDR3 totals 14 residues. V was clipped by 5 bases and J by 0 bases, with 8 bases between them. Germline CDR1 is LNHDA and CDR2 is SQIVND (reference sequence). Here the CDR3 DNA reads TGTGCCAGTAGTTGGGGGGTTAGCAATCAGCCCCAGCATTTT. Translation gives CASSWGVSNQPQHF.

The V gene is TRBV6-5, the J gene TRBJ2-7; maybe TRBD2 (6 bases). Germline lookup yields CDR1 MNHEY and CDR2 SVGAGI. The CDR3 is 14 residues long. The germline V and J ends were trimmed by 10 bases and 4 bases, with 20 bases remaining between them. The DNA for the CDR3 is TGTGCCACTGGTAATTTCCCGACTAGTTACGAGCAGTACTTC. Protein product: CATGNFPTSYEQYF.

This clone was recorded only once. This chain connects TRBV18 to TRBJ2-7; 8 nucleotides align to TRBD2. J gave up 7 bases and V 5 bases, and 7 bases lay outside the gene matches. CDR3 length: 13 amino acids. CDR1 is KGHSH, CDR2 LQKENI, per germline. The CDR3 is CASSLAGSREQYF. For the CDR3, the DNA is TGTGCCAGCTCATTAGCGGGGAGCAGGGAGCAGTACTTC.

The CDR3: CASSAPDRASEAFF. The CDR3 nucleotides are TGTGCCAGCAGCGCTCCGGACAGGGCGAGTGAAGCTTTCTTT. V usage is TRBV5-5 and J usage is TRBJ1-1, with 8 bases matching TRBD1. Germline V gene sequence: CDR1 SGHKS, CDR2 YYEKEE (reference sequence). Trimming cost V 4 bases and J 7 bases; bases outside gene matches: 9. The CDR3 spans 14 residues.

V usage is TRBV9 and J usage is TRBJ2-1; 9 positions match TRBD2. This CDR3 has 16 amino acids. Germline V gene sequence: CDR1 SGDLS, CDR2 YYNGEE. V lost 2 bases and J lost 6; bases outside the gene matches: 9. The CDR3 DNA reads as TGTGCCAGCAGCGTTCAGACTAGCGGAGGATTCAATGAGCAGTTCTTC. This gives the protein CASSVQTSGGFNEQFF. The whole variable domain, filled in from reference TRBV9 and TRBJ2-1, reads DSGVTQTPKHLITATGQRVTLRCSPRSGDLSVYWYQQSLDQGLQFLIQYYNGEERAKGNILERFSAQQFPDLHSELNLSSLELGDSALYFCASSVQTSGGFNEQFFGPGTRLTVL.

V is TRBV6-1 and J is TRBJ1-4; 10 bases map to TRBD1. The CDR3 consists of 14 residues. CDR1 MNHNS and CDR2 SASEGT come from the germline V gene. The V and J ends lost 7 bases and 7 bases, in that order; junction bases with no gene match: 6. CDR3 residues: CASTRDRGGEKLFF. The CDR3 DNA is TGTGCCAGCACTCGGGACAGGGGCGGTGAAAAACTGTTTTTT.

CDR3 region: CASSSPYTEAFF. In nucleotides, the CDR3 is TGTGCCAGCAGCTCTCCGTACACTGAAGCTTTCTTT. The genes are TRBV11-3 and TRBJ1-1, with D hard to call. There are 12 residues in the CDR3. Trimming pared 4 bases from V and 3 bases from J, leaving 6 bases between. Germline CDR1 reads SGHNT; CDR2 reads YENEEA.

This clone was seen a handful of times. The chain joins TRBV4-1 to TRBJ2-7; D is possibly TRBD2 (6 bases). The germline V gene has CDR1 MGHRA and CDR2 YSYEKL. The germline V and J ends were trimmed by 5 bases and 1 base, with 18 bases remaining between them. CDR3 length equals 16 residues. CDR3 loop: CASSELVSGGSYEQYF. In nucleotides, the CDR3 is TGCGCCAGCAGCGAATTGGTTAGCGGAGGATCCTACGAGCAGTACTTC.

This chain uses TRBV4-1 with TRBJ2-7; 7 bases match TRBD1. With 1 base clipped from V and 6 bases from J, the junction kept 9 bases outside the gene matches. The CDR3 extends over 15 amino acids. Germline V gene sequence: CDR1 MGHRA, CDR2 YSYEKL. The CDR3 coding sequence is TGCGCCAGCAGCCAAGGGGACAGCCCCCTCTCCGAGCAGTACTTC. Translated: CASSQGDSPLSEQYF.

The chain is built from TRBV5-1 and TRBJ2-7, with TRBD1 as a possible D gene (6 bases). The length of the CDR3 is 16 residues. V gave up 0 bases and J gave up 2 bases, with 15 bases separating them. Germline-derived CDR1 and CDR2 are SGHRS and YFSETQ. The DNA for the CDR3 is TGCGCCAGCAGCTTGGACGCCGGGACAACAACCTACGAGCAGTACTTC. Protein product: CASSLDAGTTTYEQYF.

The CDR3 bases are TGTGCCAGTAGTTTAGGACTAGGGTCGGAGCAGTTCTTC. It specifies CASSLGLGSEQFF. The J gene is TRBJ2-1, the V gene TRBV19; 7 bases agree with TRBD2. V lost 5 bases, J lost 10 bases, and 8 bases stayed unmatched. The CDR3 covers 13 residues. Germline assignment: CDR1 LNHDA and CDR2 SQIVND (reference sequence).

This chain connects TRBV19 to TRBJ1-4, with no clear D. This CDR3 contains 14 residues. Trimming removed 3 bases from V and 0 bases from J, with 5 bases in between. Germline V gene data show CDR1 as LNHDA and CDR2 as SQIVND (reference sequence). The CDR3 DNA reads as TGTGCCAGTAGTATCACAGCAACTAATGAAAAACTGTTTTTT. Amino acids: CASSITATNEKLFF.

This chain uses TRBV5-1 with TRBJ1-2; 10 bases match TRBD1. Germline V lookup: CDR1 SGHRS, CDR2 YFSETQ. V gave up 3 bases and J gave up 3 bases; unmatched junction bases: 2. The CDR3 totals 14 residues. CDR3 sequence (DNA): TGCGCCAGCAGCTCCGGGACAGGGGACTATGGCTACACCTTC. Translation gives CASSSGTGDYGYTF.

This chain uses TRBV6-1 with TRBJ1-4; D is ambiguous. Germline V gene data show CDR1 as MNHNS and CDR2 as SASEGT. The germline V and J ends were trimmed by 3 bases and 8 bases, with 13 bases remaining between them. The CDR3 spans 14 residues. In DNA, the CDR3 is TGTGCCAGCAGTGAGTCCAGGCTCCACGAAAAACTGTTTTTT. Translation: CASSESRLHEKLFF.

This clone came up a few times. The genes are TRBV5-1 and TRBJ2-6; D is possibly TRBD1 (5 bases). The CDR3 loop spans 16 amino acids. V lost 2 bases and J 0 bases, leaving 9 bases between the germline ends. CDR1 and CDR2 (germline): SGHRS, YFSETQ. The CDR3 protein is CASSLQASSGANVLTF. In DNA form, the CDR3 reads TGCGCCAGCAGCTTACAGGCTTCCTCTGGGGCCAACGTCCTGACTTTC.

The chain combines TRBV2 with TRBJ1-6; 7 bases line up with TRBD1. The germline CDR1 and CDR2 sequences are SNHLY and FYNNEI. V gave up 5 bases and J gave up 7 bases; unmatched junction bases: 11. CDR3 size: 16 residues. CDR3 in DNA: TGTGCCAGCAGTCGTAGCCGGACAGGACTCAATTCACCCCTCCACTTT. Encoded protein: CASSRSRTGLNSPLHF.

The chain links TRBV5-6 to TRBJ1-5, with D possibly TRBD1 on 6 matching bases. Looked up from germline, CDR1 is SGHDT and CDR2 is YYEEEE. There are 14 residues in the CDR3. With 3 bases removed from V and 7 bases from J, the gap between germline ends came to 14 bases. The CDR3 reads CASSSWGGRQPQHF. In DNA, the CDR3 is TGTGCCAGCAGCTCGTGGGGGGGCAGGCAGCCCCAGCATTTT. The full variable domain, rest sourced from reference TRBV5-6 and TRBJ1-5, is DAGVTQSPTHLIKTRGQQVTLRCSPKSGHDTVSWYQQALGQGPQFIFQYYEEEERQRGNFPDRFSGHQFPNYSSELNVNALLLGDSALYLCASSSWGGRQPQHFGDGTRLSIL.

This clone was observed a few times. V gene TRBV10-1 combines with J gene TRBJ2-3; D not resolved. The length of the CDR3 is 14 residues. Germline V CDR1 and CDR2: WNHNN, SYGVQD (reference sequence). V was clipped by 6 bases and J by 2 bases, with 12 bases between them. CDR3 in DNA: TGCGCCAGCAGCGGGTTCGATATCACAGATACGCAGTATTTT. Its protein is CASSGFDITDTQYF.

V is TRBV5-4 and J is TRBJ2-2; TRBD1 aligns across 11 bases. Looked up from germline, CDR1 is SGHNT and CDR2 is YYREEE (reference sequence). V shed 6 bases and J 6 bases; nucleotides not matched to a gene: 10. The CDR3 runs to 16 residues. CDR3 in amino acids: CASTPTGQGAAGELFF. CDR3 DNA: TGTGCCAGCACCCCGACCGGACAGGGGGCAGCCGGGGAGCTGTTTTTT.